This T cell receptor (beta chain) comes out of a study of blood T cell repertoires in COVID-19. Original processing methods: Reference gene primers were amplified, and this amplification served to estimate nucleated cell counts. Assay: immunoSEQ multiplex PCR; the TCRdb copy retains only in-frame clones and omits some. V, J and clone size were drawn from that table, and D and trimming were deduced from the DNA. Here the sample spans around 150,000 clones, roughly 81% being singletons. The CDR3 spans 16 residues. Trimming removed 1 base from V and 4 bases from J, with 16 bases in between. Germline CDR1 SGHVS, CDR2 FNYEAQ.

The sequence derives from a man between 35 and 55 years old with acute or convalescent COVID-19. The rearrangement uses TRBV7-6 and TRBJ2-5; possible D gene TRBD1, 6 bases. Specimen: peripheral blood. The CDR3 coding sequence is TGTGCCAGCAGCTTAGGGCTCAGGGGATTGGGAGAGACCCAGTACTTC. Its translation is CASSLGLRGLGETQYF.